This T cell receptor (beta chain) was identified in a study of identical twins. Study-wide results and caveats: Zero-insertion analyses might be partly confounded by invariant T cells like MAIT and iNKT. In cord blood, abundant beta clonotypes had fewer insertions; memory showed no trend.

V dropped 3 bases and J dropped 2 bases, with 15 bases sitting between them. Germline CDR1 reads MNHNS; CDR2 reads SASEGT. The CDR3 contains 16 residues. TCRdb redid the calling of the 5' RACE reads with MiXCR, one entry per CDR3 protein. This sample yields roughly 1,500,000 distinct CDR3 sequences, of which more than 30% are seen a single time; under 0.35% belongs to the top ten. The table lists this clonotype with a few counts. The target antigen is unknown. The specimen sequenced was cord blood. This clonotype was sampled from a newborn girl in good health. This chain links TRBV6-1 with TRBJ2-3; D may be TRBD2 (6 bases). The CDR3 is CASSDQEGGLTDTQYF. The CDR3 coding sequence is TGTGCCAGCAGTGATCAGGAGGGAGGTCTCACAGATACGCAGTATTTT.